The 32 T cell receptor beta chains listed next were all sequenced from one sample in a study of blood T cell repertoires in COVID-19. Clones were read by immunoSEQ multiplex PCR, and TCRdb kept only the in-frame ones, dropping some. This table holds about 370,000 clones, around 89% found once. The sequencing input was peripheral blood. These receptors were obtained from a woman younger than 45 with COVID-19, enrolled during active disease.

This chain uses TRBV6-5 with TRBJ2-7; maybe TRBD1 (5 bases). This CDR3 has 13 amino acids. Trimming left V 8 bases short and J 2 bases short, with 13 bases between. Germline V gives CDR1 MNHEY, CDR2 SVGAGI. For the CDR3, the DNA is TGTGCCAGCTGGGGTAAAGGGGCCTACGAGCAGTACTTC. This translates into CASWGKGAYEQYF.

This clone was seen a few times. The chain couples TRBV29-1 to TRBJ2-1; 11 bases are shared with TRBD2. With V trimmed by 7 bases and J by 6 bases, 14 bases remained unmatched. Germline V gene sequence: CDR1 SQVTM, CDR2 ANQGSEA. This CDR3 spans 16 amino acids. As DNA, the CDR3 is TGCAGCGCCCGCCCCCCTATAGCGGGGGGGCTCAATGAGCAGTTCTTC. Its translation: CSARPPIAGGLNEQFF.

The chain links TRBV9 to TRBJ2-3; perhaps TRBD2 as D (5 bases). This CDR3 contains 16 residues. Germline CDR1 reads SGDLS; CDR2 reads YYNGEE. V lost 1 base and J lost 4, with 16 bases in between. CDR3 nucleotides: TGTGCCAGCAGCGTAACCGGGGATTCGGATTCAGATACGCAGTATTTT. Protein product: CASSVTGDSDSDTQYF.

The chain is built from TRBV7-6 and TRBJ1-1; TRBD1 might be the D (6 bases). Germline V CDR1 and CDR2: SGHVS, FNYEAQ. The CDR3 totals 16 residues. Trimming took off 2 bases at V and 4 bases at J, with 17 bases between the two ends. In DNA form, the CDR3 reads TGTGCCAGCAGCTTAAGGGGGGGGCAGGGGACCACTGAAGCTTTCTTT. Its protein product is CASSLRGGQGTTEAFF.

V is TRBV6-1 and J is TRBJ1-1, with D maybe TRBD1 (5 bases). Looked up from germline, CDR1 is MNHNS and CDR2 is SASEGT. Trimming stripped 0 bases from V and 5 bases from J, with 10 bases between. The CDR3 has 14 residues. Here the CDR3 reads CASSEAGGWTEAFF. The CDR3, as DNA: TGTGCCAGCAGTGAAGCTGGGGGGTGGACTGAAGCTTTCTTT.

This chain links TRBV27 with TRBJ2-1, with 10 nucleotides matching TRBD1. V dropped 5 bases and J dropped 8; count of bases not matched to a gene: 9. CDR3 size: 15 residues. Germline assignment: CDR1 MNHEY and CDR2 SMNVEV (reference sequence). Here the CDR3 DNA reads TGTGCCAGCAGTCTCCGGGACAGGGGTACCGATGAGCAGTTCTTC. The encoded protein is CASSLRDRGTDEQFF.

The CDR3 DNA follows: TGTGCCACCAGCAGAGAGACAGGGTACTATGGCTACACCTTC. As protein: CATSRETGYYGYTF. The chain couples TRBV15 to TRBJ1-2, with 7 bases aligning to TRBD1. Germline CDR1 and CDR2: LNHNV and YYDKDF (reference sequence). The CDR3 covers 14 residues. V trimming: 0 bases; J trimming: 3 bases; junction bases outside the gene matches: 1.

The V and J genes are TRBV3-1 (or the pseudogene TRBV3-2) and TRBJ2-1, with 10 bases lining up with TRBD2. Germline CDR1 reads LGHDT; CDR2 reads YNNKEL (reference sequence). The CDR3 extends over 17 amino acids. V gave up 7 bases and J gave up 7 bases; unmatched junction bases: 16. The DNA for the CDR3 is TGTGCCAGCACCCCCTCTGGGTTTGGTAGCGGGAGGAATGAGCAGTTCTTC. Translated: CASTPSGFGSGRNEQFF.

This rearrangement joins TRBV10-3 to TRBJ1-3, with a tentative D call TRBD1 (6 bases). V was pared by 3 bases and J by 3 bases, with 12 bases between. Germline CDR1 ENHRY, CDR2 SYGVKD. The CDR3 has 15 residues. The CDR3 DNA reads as TGTGCCATCAGTGAAGGCAGGGGCGATGGAAACACCATATATTTT. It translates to CAISEGRGDGNTIYF.

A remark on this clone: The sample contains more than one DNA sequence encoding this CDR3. As DNA, the CDR3 is TGCGCCAGCAGCTTGGGGCAGCGTAACACTGAAGCTTTCTTT. Translation: CASSLGQRNTEAFF. The chain uses TRBV5-1 and TRBJ1-1, with no clear D. Germline CDR1 is SGHRS and CDR2 is YFSETQ. CDR3 length equals 14 residues. V was clipped by 0 bases and J by 2 bases, with 8 bases between them.

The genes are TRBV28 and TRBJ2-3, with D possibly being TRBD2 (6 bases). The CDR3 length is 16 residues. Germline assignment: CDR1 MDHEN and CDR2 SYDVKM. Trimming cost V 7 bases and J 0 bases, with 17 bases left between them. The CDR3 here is CASNLWRGSSTDTQYF. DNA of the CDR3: TGTGCCAGCAACCTATGGAGGGGTTCTAGCACAGATACGCAGTATTTT.

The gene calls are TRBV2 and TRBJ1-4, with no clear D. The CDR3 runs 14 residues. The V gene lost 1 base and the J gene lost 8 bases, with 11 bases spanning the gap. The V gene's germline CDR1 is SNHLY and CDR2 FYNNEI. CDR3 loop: CASSEGGGGEKLFF. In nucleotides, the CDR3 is TGTGCCAGCAGTGAAGGGGGAGGAGGGGAAAAACTGTTTTTT.

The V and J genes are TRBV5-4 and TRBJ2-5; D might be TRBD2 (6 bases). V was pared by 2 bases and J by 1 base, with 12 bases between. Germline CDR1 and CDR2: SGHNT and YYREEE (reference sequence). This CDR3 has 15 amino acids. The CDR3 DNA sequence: TGTGCCAGCAGCTTCGGAGGGGTCCTCCAAGAGACCCAGTACTTC. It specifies CASSFGGVLQETQYF.

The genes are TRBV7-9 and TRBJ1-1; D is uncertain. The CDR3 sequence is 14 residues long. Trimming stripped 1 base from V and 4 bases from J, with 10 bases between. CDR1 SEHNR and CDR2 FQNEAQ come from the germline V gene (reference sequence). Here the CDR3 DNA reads TGTGCCAGCAGCTTAGTATTTCGGGGCACTGAAGCTTTCTTT. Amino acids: CASSLVFRGTEAFF.

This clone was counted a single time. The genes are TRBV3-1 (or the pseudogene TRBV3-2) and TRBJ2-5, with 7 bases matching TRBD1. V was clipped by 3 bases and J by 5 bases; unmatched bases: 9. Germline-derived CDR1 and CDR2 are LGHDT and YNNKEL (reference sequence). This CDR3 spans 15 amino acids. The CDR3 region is CASSHRDSLGETQYF. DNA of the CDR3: TGTGCCAGCAGCCACCGGGACAGTCTTGGGGAGACCCAGTACTTC.

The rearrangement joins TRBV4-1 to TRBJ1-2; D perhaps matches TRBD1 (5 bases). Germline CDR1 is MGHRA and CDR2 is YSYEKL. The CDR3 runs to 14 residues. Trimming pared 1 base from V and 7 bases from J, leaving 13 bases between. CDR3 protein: CASSQVSQGSGYTF. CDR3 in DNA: TGCGCCAGCAGCCAAGTTAGCCAGGGTAGTGGCTACACCTTC.

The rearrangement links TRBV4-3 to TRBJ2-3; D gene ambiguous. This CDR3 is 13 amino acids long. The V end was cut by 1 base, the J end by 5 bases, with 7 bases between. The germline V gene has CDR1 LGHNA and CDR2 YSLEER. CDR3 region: CASSQVSGDTQYF. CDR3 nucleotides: TGCGCCAGCAGCCAAGTGTCAGGAGATACGCAGTATTTT.

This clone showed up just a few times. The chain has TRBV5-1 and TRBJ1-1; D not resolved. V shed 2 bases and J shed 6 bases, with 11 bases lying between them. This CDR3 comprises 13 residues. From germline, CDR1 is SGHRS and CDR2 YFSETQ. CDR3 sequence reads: CASSLRTKAEAFF. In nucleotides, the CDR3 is TGCGCCAGCAGCTTAAGGACTAAGGCTGAAGCTTTCTTT.

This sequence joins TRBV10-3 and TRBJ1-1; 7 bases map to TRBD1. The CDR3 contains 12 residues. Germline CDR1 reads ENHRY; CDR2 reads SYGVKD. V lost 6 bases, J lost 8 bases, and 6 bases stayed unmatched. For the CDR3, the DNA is TGTGCCATCAGCTATGGGACAGTCGAAGCTTTCTTT. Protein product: CAISYGTVEAFF.

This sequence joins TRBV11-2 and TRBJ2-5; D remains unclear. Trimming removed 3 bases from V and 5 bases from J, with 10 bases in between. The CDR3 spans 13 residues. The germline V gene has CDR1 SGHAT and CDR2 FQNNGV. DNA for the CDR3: TGTGCCAGCAGCTTCAGGATTGGCGAGACCCAGTACTTC. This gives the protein CASSFRIGETQYF.

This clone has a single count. The CDR3 sequence is CASQGTGGTGELFF. The CDR3 coding sequence is TGTGCCAGCCAGGGGACAGGGGGCACCGGGGAGCTGTTTTTT. The chain carries TRBV19 and TRBJ2-2; TRBD1 aligns across 11 bases. The CDR3 loop spans 14 amino acids. With V trimmed by 9 bases and J by 4 bases, 4 bases remained unmatched. CDR1 is LNHDA and CDR2 is SQIVND in the germline V gene (reference sequence).

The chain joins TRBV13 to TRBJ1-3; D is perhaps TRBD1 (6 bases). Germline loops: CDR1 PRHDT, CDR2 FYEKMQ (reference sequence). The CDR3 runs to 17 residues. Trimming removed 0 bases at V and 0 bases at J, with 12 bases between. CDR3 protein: CASSLGDSPFSGNTIYF. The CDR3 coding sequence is TGTGCCAGCAGCTTAGGGGACAGCCCATTCTCTGGAAACACCATATATTTT.

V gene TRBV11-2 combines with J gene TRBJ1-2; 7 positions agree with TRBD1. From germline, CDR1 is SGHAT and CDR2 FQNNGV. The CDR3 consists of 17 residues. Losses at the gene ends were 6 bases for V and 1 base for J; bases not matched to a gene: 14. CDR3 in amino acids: CASSFSPPGTVNYGYTF. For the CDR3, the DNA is TGTGCCAGCAGTTTTAGTCCCCCCGGGACAGTTAACTATGGCTACACCTTC.

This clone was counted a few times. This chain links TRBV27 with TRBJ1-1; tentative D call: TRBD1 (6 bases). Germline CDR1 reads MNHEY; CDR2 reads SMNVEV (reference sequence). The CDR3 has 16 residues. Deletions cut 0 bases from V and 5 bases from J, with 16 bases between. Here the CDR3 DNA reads TGTGCCAGCAGTTTATCGCCGGGCCAGAGGGGGACTGAAGCTTTCTTT. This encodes CASSLSPGQRGTEAFF.

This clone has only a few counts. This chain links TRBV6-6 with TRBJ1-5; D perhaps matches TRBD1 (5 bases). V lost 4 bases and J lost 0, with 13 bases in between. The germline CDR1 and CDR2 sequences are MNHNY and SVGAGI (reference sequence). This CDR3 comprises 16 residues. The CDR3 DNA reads TGTGCCAGCAGTTCCCCGGGGGAATATAGCAATCAGCCCCAGCATTTT. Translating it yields CASSSPGEYSNQPQHF.

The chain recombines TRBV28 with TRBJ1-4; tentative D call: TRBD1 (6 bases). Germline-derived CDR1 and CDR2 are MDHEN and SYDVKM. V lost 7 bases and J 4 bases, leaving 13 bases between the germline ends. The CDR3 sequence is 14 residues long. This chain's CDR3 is CASTQGSVNEKLFF. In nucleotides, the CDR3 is TGTGCCAGCACCCAGGGGTCTGTTAATGAAAAACTGTTTTTT.

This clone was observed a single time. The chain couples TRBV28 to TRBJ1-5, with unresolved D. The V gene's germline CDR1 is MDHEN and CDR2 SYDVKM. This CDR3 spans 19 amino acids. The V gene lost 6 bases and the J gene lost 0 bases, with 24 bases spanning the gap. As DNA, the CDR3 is TGTGCCAGCAGCCAACACCGGGGATCTGGTTTGTATAGCAATCAGCCCCAGCATTTT. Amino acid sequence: CASSQHRGSGLYSNQPQHF. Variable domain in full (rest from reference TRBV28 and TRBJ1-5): DVKVTQSSRYLVKRTGEKVFLECVQDMDHENMFWYRQDPGLGLRLIYFSYDVKMKEKGDIPEGYSVSREKKERFSLILESASTNQTSMYLCASSQHRGSGLYSNQPQHFGDGTRLSIL.

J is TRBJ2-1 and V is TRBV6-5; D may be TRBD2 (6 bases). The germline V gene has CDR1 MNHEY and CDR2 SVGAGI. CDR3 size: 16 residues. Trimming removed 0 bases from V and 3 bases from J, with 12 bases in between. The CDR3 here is CASSYSGGTGYNEQFF. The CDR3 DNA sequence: TGTGCCAGCAGTTACTCAGGTGGGACTGGCTACAATGAGCAGTTCTTC.

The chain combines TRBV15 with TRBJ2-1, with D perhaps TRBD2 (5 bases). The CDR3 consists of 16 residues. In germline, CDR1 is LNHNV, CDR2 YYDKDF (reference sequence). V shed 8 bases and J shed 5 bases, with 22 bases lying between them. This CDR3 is CATLGSERRFNNEQFF. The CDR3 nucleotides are TGTGCCACCCTCGGGTCCGAGCGGAGATTTAACAATGAGCAGTTCTTC.

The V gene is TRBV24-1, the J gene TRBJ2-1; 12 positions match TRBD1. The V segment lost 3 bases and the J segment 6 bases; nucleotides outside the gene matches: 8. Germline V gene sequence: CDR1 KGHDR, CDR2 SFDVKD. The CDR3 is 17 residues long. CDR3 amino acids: CATSDPPGQGAFNEQFF. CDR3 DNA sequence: TGTGCCACCAGTGATCCCCCGGGACAGGGGGCGTTCAATGAGCAGTTCTTC.

The CDR3 coding sequence is TGTGCCATCAGTGAGTCCGGGTACGGAGCGAACACTGAAGCTTTCTTT. Translation: CAISESGYGANTEAFF. V and J are TRBV10-3 and TRBJ1-1; no reliable D call. Trimming pared 0 bases from V and 1 base from J, leaving 12 bases between. The CDR3 loop spans 16 amino acids. In germline, CDR1 is ENHRY, CDR2 SYGVKD.

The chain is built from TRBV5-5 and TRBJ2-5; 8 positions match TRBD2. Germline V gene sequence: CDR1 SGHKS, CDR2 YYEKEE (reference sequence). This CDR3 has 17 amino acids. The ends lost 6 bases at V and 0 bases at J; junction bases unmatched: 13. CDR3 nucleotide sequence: TGTGCCAGCACCCTAAGGCCTACGGGGGGGTACCAAGAGACCCAGTACTTC. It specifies CASTLRPTGGYQETQYF.